These 9 T cell receptor beta chains share one sample of origin, sequenced in a study of T cell changes during pregnancy in multiple sclerosis. Using immunoSEQ multiplex PCR, the repertoire was profiled, and TCRdb retains in-frame clones only, with some absent. Among 40,000 to 45,000 clones listed, more than 75% were seen once. Specimen: CD8+ T cells from peripheral blood mononuclear cells, collected after pregnancy. The receptor source for this set is a female donor in good health, enrolled as a control in a pregnancy study.

The rearrangement links TRBV10-2 to TRBJ2-7, with D possibly matching TRBD1 (6 bases). V was trimmed by 2 bases and J by 3 bases, leaving 11 bases between them. The CDR3 spans 14 residues. Germline assignment: CDR1 WSHSY and CDR2 SAAADI. CDR3 sequence reads: CASSERTAFYEQYF. The CDR3 DNA sequence: TGCGCCAGCAGTGAGAGGACAGCCTTCTACGAGCAGTACTTC.

This sequence joins TRBV5-5 and TRBJ1-4; D perhaps matches TRBD1 (5 bases). The germline V and J ends were trimmed by 1 base and 8 bases, with 12 bases remaining between them. Germline V gives CDR1 SGHKS, CDR2 YYEKEE (reference sequence). The CDR3 covers 14 residues. The CDR3: CASSLQVGGEKLFF. CDR3 DNA sequence: TGTGCCAGCAGCTTGCAGGTCGGGGGGGAAAAACTGTTTTTT.

The V and J genes are TRBV2 and TRBJ1-2; tentatively, D is TRBD1 (5 bases). The V end lost 7 bases, the J end lost 4 bases, and 10 bases lay between the germline ends. Germline V gene sequence: CDR1 SNHLY, CDR2 FYNNEI. CDR3 length: 12 amino acids. CDR3 in DNA: TGTGCCAGCAAGGGGCGAGCCTATGGCTACACCTTC. It yields the protein CASKGRAYGYTF.

This clone was observed once. The chain has TRBV4-2 and TRBJ1-1, with 8 nucleotides matching TRBD1. Germline V CDR1 and CDR2: LGHNA, YNFKEQ. V lost 6 bases and J lost 1; bases outside the gene matches: 4. The CDR3 consists of 14 residues. The chain's CDR3 is CASSPGTGNTEAFF. CDR3 coding DNA: TGTGCCAGCAGTCCCGGGACAGGGAACACTGAAGCTTTCTTT.

The J gene is TRBJ2-3, the V gene TRBV13; 9 bases line up with TRBD2. Germline assignment: CDR1 PRHDT and CDR2 FYEKMQ (reference sequence). The CDR3 loop spans 16 amino acids. After removal of 1 base from V and 6 bases from J, the junction contained 8 bases not matched to a gene. CDR3 in amino acids: CASSLAGSGGTDTQYF. CDR3 bases: TGTGCCAGCAGCTTAGCGGGGAGCGGGGGGACGGATACGCAGTATTTT.

The V and J genes are TRBV7-9 and TRBJ2-3; D might be TRBD1 (6 bases). Germline V gene sequence: CDR1 SEHNR, CDR2 FQNEAQ (reference sequence). Trimming shortened V by 6 bases and J by 1 base, and 8 bases separated the two germline ends. The CDR3 runs to 13 residues. The CDR3 protein is CASRDSRTDTQYF. The DNA of the CDR3 is TGTGCCAGCAGGGACAGTCGCACAGATACGCAGTATTTT.

The CDR3 sequence is CASRGLDQPQHF. CDR3 in DNA: TGTGCCAGCAGGGGACTTGATCAGCCCCAGCATTTT. The rearrangement uses TRBV27 and TRBJ1-5; weak D call: TRBD1 (5 bases). From germline, CDR1 is MNHEY and CDR2 SMNVEV (reference sequence). Trimming cost V 6 bases and J 5 bases, with 8 bases left between them. The CDR3 runs to 12 residues.

The chain employs TRBV5-6 and TRBJ2-3; 7 bases line up with TRBD1. The CDR3 contains 15 residues. V shed 4 bases and J 4 bases; nucleotides not matched to a gene: 9. Germline values: CDR1 SGHDT, CDR2 YYEEEE. The CDR3 spells CASSRDRVIADTQYF. CDR3 DNA: TGTGCCAGCAGCCGCGACAGGGTGATCGCAGATACGCAGTATTTT.

The chain combines TRBV11-2 with TRBJ2-1, with 10 bases that match TRBD2. CDR1 SGHAT and CDR2 FQNNGV come from the germline V gene. The trim removed 0 bases at V and 2 bases at J, leaving 4 bases unmatched. This CDR3 region has 17 residues. The DNA of the CDR3 is TGTGCCAGCAGCTTAGAGCTAGCGGGGGATCCCTACAATGAGCAGTTCTTC. This sequence encodes CASSLELAGDPYNEQFF.